The next 25 T cell receptor beta chains were all read from a single sample in a study of T-cell reconstitution after alpha-beta-depleted transplantation in children. Construction of the TCRbeta library involved unique molecular identifiers. In TCRdb, the PCR reads were re-called with MiXCR into one record per CDR3 protein. The sample includes a few hundred thousand distinct CDR3 sequences, 25% to 30% seen only once; the top ten take about a third. This sample comprised PBMCs, obtained before TCRalphabeta/CD19-depleted stem cell transplant. These receptors all come from a boy in the first two years of life with Wiskott-Aldrich syndrome, due to receive a stem cell transplant.

This clonotype has a count of ten or more. The chain has TRBV18 and TRBJ2-1; possible D gene TRBD2, 6 bases. V was shortened by 8 bases and J by 4 bases, with 15 bases between the two germline ends. The CDR3 loop spans 14 amino acids. CDR1 is KGHSH and CDR2 is LQKENI in the germline V gene. The CDR3: CASSLSSGYNEQFF. DNA of the CDR3: TGTGCCAGCAGCCTTAGTAGCGGATACAATGAGCAGTTCTTC.

This clonotype was picked up a small number of times. The chain has TRBV5-1 and TRBJ2-1; D not certain. The CDR3 totals 13 residues. V lost 0 bases, J lost 5 bases, and 6 bases lay in between. Germline V gene lookup returns CDR1 SGHRS and CDR2 YFSETQ. The CDR3 here is CASSLGGHNEQFF. The CDR3 DNA sequence: TGCGCCAGCAGCTTGGGTGGACACAATGAGCAGTTCTTC.

This clonotype has just a few counts. The J gene is TRBJ1-2, the V gene TRBV20-1, with 8 bases identical to TRBD1. With V trimmed by 4 bases and J by 2 bases, 3 bases remained unmatched. This CDR3 comprises 13 residues. The germline gives CDR1 DFQATT, CDR2 SNEGSKA (reference sequence). CDR3 sequence reads: CSATGGVNYGYTF. As DNA, the CDR3 is TGCAGTGCTACAGGGGGCGTAAACTATGGCTACACCTTC.

The gene calls are TRBV28 and TRBJ2-5, with TRBD1 identical over 11 bases. The germline V gene encodes CDR1 MDHEN and CDR2 SYDVKM. V was pared by 0 bases and J by 4 bases, with 4 bases of the junction left unmatched. The CDR3 contains 16 residues. CDR3 sequence reads: CASSLWGTGGVETQYF. DNA for the CDR3: TGTGCCAGCAGTTTATGGGGGACAGGGGGTGTAGAGACCCAGTACTTC.

Only a few counts were recorded for this clonotype. The CDR3 DNA follows: TGCGCCAGCGGTGGGGGCAGGGACTACGAGCAGTACTTC. This gives the protein CASGGGRDYEQYF. The chain uses TRBV10-2 and TRBJ2-7, with a tentative D call TRBD1 (6 bases). Germline lookup yields CDR1 WSHSY and CDR2 SAAADI. The CDR3 is 13 amino acids. Trimming pared 8 bases from V and 3 bases from J, leaving 14 bases between.

This clonotype was observed a handful of times. The chain combines TRBV5-1 with TRBJ1-1; no firm D call. V lost 9 bases and J 0 bases, leaving 15 bases between the germline ends. The V gene's germline CDR1 is SGHRS and CDR2 YFSETQ. This CDR3 region has 14 residues. In nucleotides, the CDR3 is TGCGCCACAGGACCAGGAGGGATGAACACTGAAGCTTTCTTT. Translated: CATGPGGMNTEAFF.

The chain uses TRBV7-2 and TRBJ2-1, with TRBD2 matching over 8 bases. V shed 3 bases, J shed 5 bases, and the junction held 6 bases outside the gene matches. The CDR3 sequence is 15 residues long. CDR1 is SGHTA, CDR2 FQGNSA, per germline. CDR3 bases: TGTGCCAGCAGCTTCCTCGGGAGGGCTAACAATGAGCAGTTCTTC. This translates into CASSFLGRANNEQFF.

This clonotype was recorded a few times. The chain is built from TRBV4-1 and TRBJ1-4, with D unclear. This CDR3 has 16 residues. Germline CDR1 reads MGHRA; CDR2 reads YSYEKL. Trimming cost V 4 bases and J 5 bases, with 17 bases left between them. The CDR3 loop reads CASSPRTASANEKLFF. The CDR3 DNA reads TGCGCCAGCAGCCCTCGGACCGCCTCGGCAAATGAAAAACTGTTTTTT.

The chain couples TRBV20-1 to TRBJ1-1; possible D gene TRBD1, 5 bases. The germline gives CDR1 DFQATT, CDR2 SNEGSKA (reference sequence). Deletions cut 0 bases from V and 3 bases from J, with 11 bases between. The CDR3 has 14 amino acids. CDR3 in DNA: TGCAGTGCTAGAGAGATGGTGGGGGACACTGAAGCTTTCTTT. Translating gives CSAREMVGDTEAFF.

This chain connects TRBV3-1 to TRBJ2-5; 9 positions match TRBD2. The germline V gene has CDR1 LGHDT and CDR2 YNNKEL (reference sequence). The CDR3 contains 14 residues. Trimming took 4 bases from V and 4 from J; bases not matched to a gene: 4. The CDR3 region has the DNA TGTGCCAGCAGCCTTCTAGCGGGGCGAGAGACCCAGTACTTC. The encoded protein is CASSLLAGRETQYF.

The chain joins TRBV20-1 to TRBJ1-3; D perhaps matches TRBD1 (5 bases). Deletions cut 3 bases from V and 1 base from J, with 13 bases between. This CDR3 spans 15 amino acids. Germline V gene sequence: CDR1 DFQATT, CDR2 SNEGSKA (reference sequence). DNA of the CDR3: TGCAGTGCTAGTCTCAGGGCCACATCTGGAAACACCATATATTTT. Amino acid sequence: CSASLRATSGNTIYF.

This clonotype was recorded a few times. V usage is TRBV5-1 and J usage is TRBJ2-7; perhaps TRBD1 as D (6 bases). CDR3 length: 13 residues. Germline V gives CDR1 SGHRS, CDR2 YFSETQ. V was trimmed by 3 bases and J by 4 bases, leaving 11 bases between them. The CDR3 loop reads CASSSDRSYEQYF. The CDR3 coding sequence is TGCGCCAGCAGCTCAGACAGGTCTTACGAGCAGTACTTC.

The chain links TRBV7-2 to TRBJ2-1, with unresolved D. This CDR3 region has 15 residues. Germline V lookup: CDR1 SGHTA, CDR2 FQGNSA. V lost 5 bases and J 1 base, leaving 12 bases between the germline ends. In DNA form, the CDR3 reads TGTGCCAGCAGCCCTCTAAGCTTTTCCTACAATGAGCAGTTCTTC. Translation: CASSPLSFSYNEQFF. Based on the CDR3 plus reference TRBV7-2 and TRBJ2-1, the full variable domain is GAGVSQSPSNKVTEKGKDVELRCDPISGHTALYWYRQSLGQGLEFLIYFQGNSAPDKSGLPSDRFSAERTGGSVSTLTIQRTQQEDSAVYLCASSPLSFSYNEQFFGPGTRLTVL.

The chain joins TRBV7-6 to TRBJ2-3, with D maybe TRBD2 (6 bases). The CDR3 is 13 amino acids. Germline CDR1 SGHVS, CDR2 FNYEAQ. The V gene lost 6 bases and the J gene lost 7 bases, with 14 bases spanning the gap. CDR3 nucleotides: TGTGCCAGCAGTAGGCGGGAAGGGAATACGCAGTATTTT. Translating it yields CASSRREGNTQYF.

This chain uses TRBV20-1 with TRBJ2-5; 8 bases map to TRBD1. The CDR3 length is 15 residues. The germline V gene encodes CDR1 DFQATT and CDR2 SNEGSKA (reference sequence). V was clipped by 3 bases and J by 1 base; unmatched bases: 7. The CDR3 loop reads CSASTPGGLQETQYF. CDR3 DNA: TGCAGTGCTAGTACTCCAGGGGGCCTCCAAGAGACCCAGTACTTC.

The gene calls are TRBV5-1 and TRBJ2-7, with no clear D. Germline assignment: CDR1 SGHRS and CDR2 YFSETQ. This CDR3 has 14 residues. Trimming took off 0 bases at V and 1 base at J, with 8 bases between the two ends. DNA of the CDR3: TGCGCCAGCAGCTTGGAACAGATATCCTACGAGCAGTACTTC. This encodes CASSLEQISYEQYF.

The gene calls are TRBV12-3 or TRBV12-4 and TRBJ2-2; 10 nucleotides align to TRBD2. The V and J ends lost 2 bases and 7 bases, in that order; junction bases with no gene match: 1. This CDR3 is 14 amino acids long. The CDR3 loop is CASSLIAGGGELFF. Here the CDR3 DNA reads TGTGCCAGCAGTTTAATAGCGGGAGGCGGGGAGCTGTTTTTT.

The V gene is TRBV28, the J gene TRBJ1-1; D is possibly TRBD1 (5 bases). CDR1 and CDR2 from the germline V gene are MDHEN and SYDVKM. With 2 bases removed from V and 1 base from J, the gap between germline ends came to 26 bases. This CDR3 has 20 residues. CDR3 DNA: TGTGCCAGCAGTTTAAGTCTGTGGGTCGGGGGGACTAGACCGAACACTGAAGCTTTCTTT. Translation: CASSLSLWVGGTRPNTEAFF.

This clonotype has a handful of counts. The rearrangement joins TRBV29-1 to TRBJ2-1, with D unresolved. CDR1 is SQVTM, CDR2 ANQGSEA, per germline. V was cut by 4 bases and J by 7 bases, with 5 bases left in between. This CDR3 has 10 residues. CDR3 amino acids: CSVGTNEQFF. DNA of the CDR3: TGCAGCGTTGGAACGAATGAGCAGTTCTTC.

There are a few counts of this clonotype. CDR3 protein: CASSAAGQGTEQYF. Here the CDR3 DNA reads TGCGCCAGCAGCGCTGCGGGACAGGGAACCGAGCAGTACTTC. The rearrangement joins TRBV5-1 to TRBJ2-7, with 9 bases identical to TRBD1. The CDR3 runs 14 residues. The J segment lost 6 bases and the V segment lost 4 bases, leaving 8 bases of the junction unmatched. CDR1 SGHRS and CDR2 YFSETQ come from the germline V gene.

This clonotype came up a few times. The V call is TRBV9, the J call TRBJ1-2; possible D gene TRBD1, 6 bases. V was pared by 6 bases and J by 4 bases, with 13 bases between. The germline gives CDR1 SGDLS, CDR2 YYNGEE. This CDR3 comprises 13 residues. The CDR3 here is CASNKQGSYGYTF. For the CDR3, the DNA is TGTGCCAGCAATAAACAGGGATCCTATGGCTACACCTTC.

The V call is TRBV27, the J call TRBJ2-1, with TRBD1 matching over 7 bases. V was pared by 0 bases and J by 6 bases, with 11 bases of the junction left unmatched. The CDR3 is made up of 17 amino acids. Per the germline V gene, CDR1 is MNHEY and CDR2 is SMNVEV (reference sequence). CDR3 sequence reads: CASSLSSGQGVINEQFF. CDR3 bases: TGTGCCAGCAGTTTATCCTCAGGGCAGGGGGTTATCAATGAGCAGTTCTTC.

This clonotype appeared a few times. The rearrangement joins TRBV5-1 to TRBJ2-1, with D perhaps being TRBD1 or TRBD2 (5 bases each). CDR1 and CDR2 (germline): SGHRS, YFSETQ. V lost 1 base and J lost 7, with 18 bases in between. CDR3 length: 16 residues. The CDR3 protein is CASSLLRDPILNEQFF. For the CDR3, the DNA is TGCGCCAGCAGCTTGCTCCGGGACCCCATTTTGAATGAGCAGTTCTTC.

The rearrangement uses TRBV20-1 and TRBJ2-3; D possibly corresponds to TRBD2 (6 bases). The V and J ends lost 5 bases and 1 base respectively, with 19 bases between them. The CDR3 loop spans 16 amino acids. The germline gives CDR1 DFQATT, CDR2 SNEGSKA (reference sequence). The CDR3, as DNA: TGCAGTGCTGGGAAGTGGTTCGGGGAGGGCACAGATACGCAGTATTTT. Its translation: CSAGKWFGEGTDTQYF.

This chain links TRBV5-8 with TRBJ2-7, with D possibly called TRBD1 or TRBD2 (5 bases each). The CDR3 consists of 12 residues. Germline V gene sequence: CDR1 SGHTS, CDR2 YDEGEE. V lost 5 bases to trimming and J lost 7 bases, with 13 bases between them. The DNA for the CDR3 is TGTGCCAGCAGATTCGGTGGGGGTGAGCAGTACTTC. It encodes CASRFGGGEQYF.